Reported below is one TCR beta chain. Sequenced by immunoSEQ multiplex PCR; TCRdb stores in-frame clones only, minus some. Of about 16,000 clones in the sample, over 75% are singletons; the top ten hold around 16%. Germline assignment: CDR1 MGHRA and CDR2 YSYEKL. The CDR3 covers 16 residues. V was cut by 7 bases and J by 3 bases, with 19 bases left in between. These data come from a study of blood T cell repertoires in COVID-19. Study-wide background: The United States, Italy and Spain were the sources of the acute and convalescent COVID-19 samples.

The receptor's source is a human donor with active COVID-19. The donor label of this sample is uncertain. Material: peripheral blood. The gene calls are TRBV4-1 and TRBJ2-1; the D gene is possibly TRBD2 (7 bases). The CDR3: CASNPRRGGIYNEQFF. The CDR3, as DNA: TGCGCCAGCAACCCTCGAAGGGGGGGAATCTACAATGAGCAGTTCTTC.